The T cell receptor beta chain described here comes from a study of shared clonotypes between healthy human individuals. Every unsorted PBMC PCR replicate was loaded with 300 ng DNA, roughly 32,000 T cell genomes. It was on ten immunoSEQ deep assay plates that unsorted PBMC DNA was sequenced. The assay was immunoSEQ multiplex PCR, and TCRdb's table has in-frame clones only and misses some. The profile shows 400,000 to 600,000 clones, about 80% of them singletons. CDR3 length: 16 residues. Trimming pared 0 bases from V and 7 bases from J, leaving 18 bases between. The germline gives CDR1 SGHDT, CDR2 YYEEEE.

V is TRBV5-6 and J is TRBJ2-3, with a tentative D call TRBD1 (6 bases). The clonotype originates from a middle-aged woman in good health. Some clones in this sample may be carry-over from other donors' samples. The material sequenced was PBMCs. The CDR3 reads CASSLGTVRLSNTQYF. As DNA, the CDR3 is TGTGCCAGCAGCTTGGGGACAGTGAGACTTAGCAATACGCAGTATTTT.